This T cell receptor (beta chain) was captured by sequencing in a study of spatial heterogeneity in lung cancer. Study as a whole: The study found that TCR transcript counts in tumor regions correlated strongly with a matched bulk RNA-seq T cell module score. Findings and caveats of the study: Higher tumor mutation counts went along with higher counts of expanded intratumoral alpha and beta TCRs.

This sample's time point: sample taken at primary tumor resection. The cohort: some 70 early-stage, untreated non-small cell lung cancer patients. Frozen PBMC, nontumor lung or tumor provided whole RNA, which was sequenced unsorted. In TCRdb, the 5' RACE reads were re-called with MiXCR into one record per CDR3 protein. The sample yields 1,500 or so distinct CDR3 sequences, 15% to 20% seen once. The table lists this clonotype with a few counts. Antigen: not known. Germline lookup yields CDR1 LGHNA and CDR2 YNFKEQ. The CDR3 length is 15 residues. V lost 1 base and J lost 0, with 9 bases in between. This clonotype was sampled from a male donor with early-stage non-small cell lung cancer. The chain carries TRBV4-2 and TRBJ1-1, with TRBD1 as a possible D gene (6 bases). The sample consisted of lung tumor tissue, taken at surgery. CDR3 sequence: CASSQVTGMNTEAFF. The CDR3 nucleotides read TGTGCCAGCAGCCAAGTAACAGGGATGAACACTGAAGCTTTCTTT.